The next 7 T cell receptor beta chains were all read from a single sample in a study of blood T cell repertoires in COVID-19. Using immunoSEQ multiplex PCR, the repertoire was profiled, and TCRdb retains in-frame clones only, with some absent. The sample consists of around 160,000 clones, roughly 93% of them appearing once. Sequencing used peripheral blood. These receptors originate from a woman aged 55-70 years with COVID-19, enrolled during active disease.

This sequence joins TRBV7-8 and TRBJ1-2; perhaps TRBD1 as D (6 bases). V was clipped by 5 bases and J by 11 bases, with 21 bases between them. Germline V gene lookup returns CDR1 SGHVS and CDR2 FQNEAQ. CDR3 length equals 14 residues. CDR3 DNA: TGTGCCAGCAGCCTGTCTAATCAGGGGAGTACGTACACCTTC. Residues: CASSLSNQGSTYTF.

The chain recombines TRBV7-8 with TRBJ1-2; D may be TRBD1 (5 bases). Germline lookup yields CDR1 SGHVS and CDR2 FQNEAQ. Trimming removed 4 bases at V and 2 bases at J, with 8 bases between. CDR3 length equals 13 residues. The CDR3 is CASSSRANYGYTF. The CDR3 DNA is TGTGCCAGCAGCTCCAGGGCAAACTATGGCTACACCTTC.

CDR3: CASSLEGQSYGYTF. The DNA of the CDR3 is TGTGCCAGCAGCTTAGAGGGACAGTCCTATGGCTACACCTTC. The chain links TRBV7-8 to TRBJ1-2, with TRBD1 matching over 7 bases. This CDR3 is built from 14 residues. Germline lookup yields CDR1 SGHVS and CDR2 FQNEAQ. The junction had 3 bases not matched to a gene; V was cut back by 1 base and J by 4 bases.

V usage is TRBV4-2 and J usage is TRBJ1-2; 10 bases agree with TRBD1. CDR3 length: 15 amino acids. Germline V CDR1 and CDR2: LGHNA, YNFKEQ. With 4 bases clipped from V and 4 bases from J, the junction kept 6 bases outside the gene matches. CDR3 amino acids: CASSPRTGGGYGYTF. Written as DNA, the CDR3 is TGTGCCAGCAGCCCCAGGACAGGGGGAGGCTATGGCTACACCTTC.

This rearrangement joins TRBV30 to TRBJ1-2, with a possible D match to TRBD1 (5 bases). The CDR3 consists of 12 residues. Germline-derived CDR1 and CDR2 are GTSNPN and SVGIG (reference sequence). V gave up 3 bases and J gave up 9 bases, with 14 bases separating them. Here the CDR3 reads CAWRGSEGSYTF. CDR3 in DNA: TGTGCCTGGAGGGGGTCGGAGGGGAGCTACACCTTC.

The genes are TRBV9 and TRBJ2-7; D is undetermined. In germline, CDR1 is SGDLS, CDR2 YYNGEE. CDR3 length: 13 residues. Trimming shortened V by 4 bases and J by 3 bases, and 11 bases separated the two germline ends. Here the CDR3 DNA reads TGTGCCAGCAGCCCTTTCGAACTCTACGAGCAGTACTTC. Amino acid sequence: CASSPFELYEQYF.

This chain links TRBV6-1 with TRBJ1-5, with TRBD1 matching over 8 bases. V lost 3 bases and J lost 3; bases outside the gene matches: 4. The V gene's germline CDR1 is MNHNS and CDR2 SASEGT. This CDR3 has 15 amino acids. The CDR3, as DNA: TGTGCCAGCAGTGAGGCAGGGGGCATCAATCAGCCCCAGCATTTT. Translated: CASSEAGGINQPQHF.